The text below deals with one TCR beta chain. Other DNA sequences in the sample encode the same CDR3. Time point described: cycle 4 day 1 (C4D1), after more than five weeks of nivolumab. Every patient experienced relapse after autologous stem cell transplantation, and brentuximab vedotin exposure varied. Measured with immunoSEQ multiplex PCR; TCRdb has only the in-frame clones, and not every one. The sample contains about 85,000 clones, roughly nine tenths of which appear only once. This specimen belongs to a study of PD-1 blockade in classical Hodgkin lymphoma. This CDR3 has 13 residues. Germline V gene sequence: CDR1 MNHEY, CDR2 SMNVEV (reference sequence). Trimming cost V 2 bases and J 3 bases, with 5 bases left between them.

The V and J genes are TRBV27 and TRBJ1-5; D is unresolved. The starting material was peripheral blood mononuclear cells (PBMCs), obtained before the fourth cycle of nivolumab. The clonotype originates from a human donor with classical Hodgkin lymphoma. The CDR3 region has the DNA TGTGCCAGCAGTTTAGGTTACAATCAGCCCCAGCATTTT. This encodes CASSLGYNQPQHF.